This paragraph reports one T cell receptor beta chain. Its target is unknown. The CDR3 spans 15 residues. The V and J ends lost 6 bases and 5 bases, in that order; junction bases with no gene match: 10. Looked up from germline, CDR1 is SGHNT and CDR2 is YYREEE (reference sequence). This record comes from a study of cytomegalovirus exposure and HLA in healthy donors. Whole-study findings and limits: Later on, an analysis found that several of the most significant clusters appeared to be linked to common viral pathogens, which included parvovirus B19. Reports indicate that TCR beta sequences accurately predicted the HLA-A and HLA-B alleles of most subjects. Association with HLA alleles at 0.05 false discovery rate was found for roughly 17,000 TCR beta sequences in a later analysis. A classifier reportedly called cytomegalovirus status with high sensitivity and specificity.

This PCR relied on a set of 60 Vbeta primers and 13 Jbeta primers. TCRdb keeps only in-frame clones here, not all; method: immunoSEQ multiplex PCR. The sample carries around 180,000 clones, about 83% recorded once. Sequencing was carried out using PBMCs. The TCR was taken from a woman in her thirties in good health and CMV-seropositive. The rearrangement joins TRBV5-4 to TRBJ2-3; 9 bases match TRBD1. The DNA of the CDR3 is TGTGCCAGCACGTCTGCGGGACAGGGACGAGATACGCAGTATTTT. Translated: CASTSAGQGRDTQYF.